This TCR beta chain was captured in a study of cytomegalovirus exposure and HLA in healthy donors. PCR employed 60 Vbeta and 13 Jbeta primers. Generated by immunoSEQ multiplex PCR, the TCRdb table keeps only in-frame clones and is missing some. Altogether fewer than 250,000 clones are present, 75% to 90% being singletons, with the ten largest covering 0.9% to 1.2%. After removal of 1 base from V and 2 bases from J, the junction contained 7 bases not matched to a gene. This CDR3 has 16 residues. The V gene's germline CDR1 is SGHRS and CDR2 YFSETQ. The origin of this receptor is a boy aged 2 to 10 in good health and CMV-seronegative. The gene calls are TRBV5-1 and TRBJ2-5, with 8 bases that match TRBD1. Material: PBMCs. CDR3 sequence (DNA): TGCGCCAGCAGCTTGAACGGACAGGGCGCGCAAGAGACCCAGTACTTC. Translating gives CASSLNGQGAQETQYF.